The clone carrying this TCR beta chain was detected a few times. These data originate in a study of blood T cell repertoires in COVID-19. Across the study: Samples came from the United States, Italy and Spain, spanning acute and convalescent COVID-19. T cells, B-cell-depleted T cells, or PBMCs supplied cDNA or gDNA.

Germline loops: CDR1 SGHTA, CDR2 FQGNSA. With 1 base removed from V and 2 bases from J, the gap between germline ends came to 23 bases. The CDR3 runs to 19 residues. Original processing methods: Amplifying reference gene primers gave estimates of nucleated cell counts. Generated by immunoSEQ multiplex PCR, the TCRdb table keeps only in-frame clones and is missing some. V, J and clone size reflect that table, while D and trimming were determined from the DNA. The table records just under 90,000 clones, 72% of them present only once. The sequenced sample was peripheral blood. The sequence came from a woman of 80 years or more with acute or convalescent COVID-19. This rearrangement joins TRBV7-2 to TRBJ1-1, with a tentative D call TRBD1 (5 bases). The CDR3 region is CASSLEGQPGYAINTEAFF. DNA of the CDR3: TGTGCCAGCAGCTTAGAGGGGCAGCCAGGGTATGCAATAAACACTGAAGCTTTCTTT.